This is a list of T cell receptor gamma chains from one sample in a study of Vδ1+ human thymocytes. TCRdb re-called the multiplex PCR reads via CATT. The sample lists more than 25,000 gamma-chain clones, roughly a fifth occurring once. The sample comprised Vdelta1+ gamma-delta thymocytes from the thymus. These receptors came from a boy less than two years old who had congenital heart surgery. The CDR3 runs from the conserved cysteine through the conserved F or W. Part of the rows lack a size; the others show once, few, many or a class for expanded clones.

TRGV3	TRGJ1/TRGJ2	16	.	TGTGCCACCTGGGACAGGCCTTCGGCGAATTATTATAAGAAACTCTTT	CATWDRPSANYYKKLF
TRGV4	TRGJ1/TRGJ2	13	few	TGTGCCACCTGGGATGCCTCACATTATAAGAAACTCTTT	CATWDASHYKKLF
TRGV3	TRGJ1/TRGJ2	15	few	TGTGCCACCTGGGACAGTCCCTTTTATTATTATAAGAAACTCTTT	CATWDSPFYYYKKLF
TRGV5	TRGJ1/TRGJ2	12	medium-sized	TGTGCCACCTGGGACAGGCGGAATAAGAAACTCTTT	CATWDRRNKKLF
TRGV9	TRGJ1/TRGJ2	12	.	TGTGCCTTGTGGGAGGTGGATCACAAGAAACTCTTT	CALWEVDHKKLF
TRGV4	TRGJ1/TRGJ2	14	.	TGTGCCACCTGGGATGGGCGCGGGCGATATAAGAAACTCTTT	CATWDGRGRYKKLF
TRGV3	TRGJP1	15	.	TGTGCCACCTGGGACATTGAGGGTACTGGTTGGTTCAAGATATTT	CATWDIEGTGWFKIF
TRGV4	TRGJ1/TRGJ2	13	few	TGTGCCACCTGGGATGGCGGGAATTATAAGAAACTCTTT	CATWDGGNYKKLF
TRGV9	TRGJ1/TRGJ2	13	few	TGTGCCTTGTGGGAGGTGCGTGGGTATAAGAAACTCTTT	CALWEVRGYKKLF
TRGV5	TRGJ1/TRGJ2	13	.	TGTGCCACCTGGGACAGGCTGTGTTATAAGAAACTCTTT	CATWDRLCYKKLF
TRGV2	TRGJ1/TRGJ2	15	few	TGTGCCACCTGGGACGGACCGACGAATTATTATAAGAAACTCTTT	CATWDGPTNYYKKLF
TRGV5	TRGJ1/TRGJ2	10	.	TGTGCCACCTGGGACTGCAAGAAACTCTTT	CATWDCKKLF
TRGV4	TRGJ1/TRGJ2	14	medium-sized	TGTGCCACCTGGGACGATTCGAATTATTATAAGAAACTCTTT	CATWDDSNYYKKLF
TRGV9	TRGJP1	14	.	TGTGCCTTGTGGGAGGTGCGAGGGGGTTGGTTCAAGATATTT	CALWEVRGGWFKIF
TRGV2	TRGJ1/TRGJ2	14	.	TGTGCCACCTGGGACAGGTCCCCTTATTATAAGAAACTCTTT	CATWDRSPYYKKLF
TRGV2	TRGJ1/TRGJ2	13	.	TGTGCCACCTGGGACGGCGGGAGATATAAGAAACTCTTT	CATWDGGRYKKLF
TRGV4	TRGJ1/TRGJ2	14	once	TGTGCCACCTGGGATGGGCCGGAGGCTTATAAGAAACTCTTT	CATWDGPEAYKKLF
TRGV4	TRGJ1/TRGJ2	10	few	TGTGCCACCTGGGATCTTGGGAAACTCTTT	CATWDLGKLF
TRGV2	TRGJP1	14	.	TGTGCCACCTGGGATCATACCACTGGTTGGTTCAAGATATTT	CATWDHTTGWFKIF
TRGV8	TRGJ1/TRGJ2	16	.	TGTGCCACCTGGGATAGGCCCGCCGAGGCAGGCCGTGAGAAACTCTTT	CATWDRPAEAGREKLF
TRGV5	TRGJ1/TRGJ2	14	.	TGTGCCACCTGGGACAATCGACTTTATTATAAGAAACTCTTT	CATWDNRLYYKKLF
TRGV4	TRGJP2	14	few	TGTGCCACCTGGGATCATACCAGTGATTGGATCAAGACGTTT	CATWDHTSDWIKTF
TRGV5	TRGJ1/TRGJ2	16	once	TGTGCCACCTGGGACAGGCCCTTTGTGATTTATTATAAGAAACTCTTT	CATWDRPFVIYYKKLF
TRGV4	TRGJ1/TRGJ2	13	few	TGTGCCACCTGGGCAAGAGTCCAGGGTAAGAAACTCTTT	CATWARVQGKKLF
TRGV5	TRGJ1/TRGJ2	14	.	TGTGCCACCTGGGACAGGCCGCCCTATTATAAGAAACTCTTT	CATWDRPPYYKKLF
TRGV8	TRGJP1	15	.	TGTGCCACCTGGGCTGTTTCCCCCACTGGTTGGTTCAAGATATTT	CATWAVSPTGWFKIF
TRGV4	TRGJ1/TRGJ2	12	.	TGTGCCACCTGGGATGGACGACATAAGAAACTCTTT	CATWDGRHKKLF
TRGV2	TRGJ1/TRGJ2	11	.	TGTGCCACCTGGGACGGGCTTGGGAAACTCTTT	CATWDGLGKLF
TRGV4	TRGJ1/TRGJ2	17	.	TGTGCCACCTGGGATACCTTAAAAGAGATTGATTATTATAAGAAACTCTTT	CATWDTLKEIDYYKKLF
TRGV9	TRGJ1/TRGJ2	11	.	TGTGCCTTGTGGGGTCCCCGTAAGAAACTCTTT	CALWGPRKKLF
TRGV9	TRGJP	15	.	TGTGCCTTGCGGGAACAAGAGTTGGGCAAAAAAATCAAGGTATTT	CALREQELGKKIKVF
TRGV9	TRGJP1	16	.	TGTGCCTTGTGGGAGGTAAACTATACCACTGGTTGGTTCAAGATATTT	CALWEVNYTTGWFKIF
TRGV9	TRGJ1/TRGJ2	15	few	TGTGCCTTGTGGGACCTCCCTACCGTGGTATGTAAGAAACTCTTT	CALWDLPTVVCKKLF
TRGV2	TRGJ1/TRGJ2	14	.	TGTGCCACCTGGGACCAAGGGCAGGGATATAAGAAACTCTTT	CATWDQGQGYKKLF
TRGV4	TRGJ1/TRGJ2	11	few	TGTGCCACCTGGGAAGCTTATAAGAAACTCTTT	CATWEAYKKLF
TRGV5	TRGJ1/TRGJ2	13	few	TGTGCCACCTGGGCCGCGTATTATTATAAGAAACTCTTT	CATWAAYYYKKLF
TRGV8	TRGJ1/TRGJ2	13	.	TGTGCCACCTGGGATACTTGGGTCCTAAAGAAACTCTTT	CATWDTWVLKKLF
TRGV3	TRGJ1/TRGJ2	12	.	TGTGCCACCTGGGACAAACAGCGGGAGAAACTCTTT	CATWDKQREKLF
TRGV3	TRGJP2	15	few	TGTGCCACCTGGGGGATATCGAGCAGTGATTGGATCAAGACGTTT	CATWGISSSDWIKTF
TRGV8	TRGJP1	15	.	TGTGCCACCTGGGAGGATGGTACCACTGGTTGGTTCAAGATATTT	CATWEDGTTGWFKIF
TRGV4	TRGJ1/TRGJ2	13	.	TGTGCCACCTGGGAGATGAATTATTATAAGAAACTCTTT	CATWEMNYYKKLF
TRGV4	TRGJ1/TRGJ2	15	.	TGTGCCACCTGGGATGGGGGCCTGAGTTATTATAAGAAACTCTTT	CATWDGGLSYYKKLF
TRGV8	TRGJ1/TRGJ2	12	few	TGTGCCACCTGGGGTCGTTATTATAAGAAACTCTTT	CATWGRYYKKLF
TRGV4	TRGJ1/TRGJ2	13	few	TGTGCCACCTGGGATGTAGATTATTATAAGAAACTCTTT	CATWDVDYYKKLF
TRGV5	TRGJ1/TRGJ2	14	.	TGTGCCACCTGGGACAGGCTGGGATATTATAAGAAACTCTTT	CATWDRLGYYKKLF
TRGV4	TRGJ1/TRGJ2	12	few	TGTGCCACCTGGGATGGGGCTGGTGAGAAACTCTTT	CATWDGAGEKLF
TRGV2	TRGJ1/TRGJ2	13	few	TGTGCCACCTGGGACGGGCAAGATCAAGGGAAACTCTTT	CATWDGQDQGKLF
TRGV8	TRGJ1/TRGJ2	12	.	TGTGCCACCTGGGATCCCCTTGATAAGAAACTCTTT	CATWDPLDKKLF
TRGV8	TRGJ1/TRGJ2	13	.	TGTGCCACCTGGGATAGTCGGTATTATAAGAAACTCTTT	CATWDSRYYKKLF
TRGV5	TRGJ1/TRGJ2	15	few	TGTGCCACCTGGGACGGTTGGCTGAATTATTATAAGAAACTCTTT	CATWDGWLNYYKKLF
TRGV4	TRGJ1/TRGJ2	14	few	TGTGCCACCTGGGATGGGCCAGTCAGCGGGAAGAAACTCTTT	CATWDGPVSGKKLF
TRGV2	TRGJ1/TRGJ2	13	few	TGTGCCACCTGGGATGCCCGAGATTATAAGAAACTCTTT	CATWDARDYKKLF
TRGV4	TRGJP2	13	.	TGTGCCACCTGGGACGGGCACGGTGCGGTCAAGACGTTT	CATWDGHGAVKTF
TRGV4	TRGJ1/TRGJ2	13	.	TGTGCCACCTGGGATGTGTCCTATTATAAGAAACTCTTT	CATWDVSYYKKLF
TRGV3	TRGJ1/TRGJ2	15	.	TGTGCCACCTGGGACAACGTGGGGTTTTATTATAAGAAACTCTTT	CATWDNVGFYYKKLF
TRGV3	TRGJ1/TRGJ2	14	few	TGTGCCACCTGGGACAATCAGAATTATTATAAGAAACTCTTT	CATWDNQNYYKKLF
TRGV3	TRGJ1/TRGJ2	15	.	TGTGCCACCTGGGACAGGCGGGGGAATTATTATAAGAAACTCTTT	CATWDRRGNYYKKLF
TRGV2	TRGJP2	16	.	TGTGCCACCTGGGACGGGCAGAGTAGTAGTGATTGGATCAAGACGTTT	CATWDGQSSSDWIKTF
TRGV4	TRGJP1	14	.	TGTGCCACCTGGGATGGGCCAGGTGGTTGGTTCAAGATATTT	CATWDGPGGWFKIF